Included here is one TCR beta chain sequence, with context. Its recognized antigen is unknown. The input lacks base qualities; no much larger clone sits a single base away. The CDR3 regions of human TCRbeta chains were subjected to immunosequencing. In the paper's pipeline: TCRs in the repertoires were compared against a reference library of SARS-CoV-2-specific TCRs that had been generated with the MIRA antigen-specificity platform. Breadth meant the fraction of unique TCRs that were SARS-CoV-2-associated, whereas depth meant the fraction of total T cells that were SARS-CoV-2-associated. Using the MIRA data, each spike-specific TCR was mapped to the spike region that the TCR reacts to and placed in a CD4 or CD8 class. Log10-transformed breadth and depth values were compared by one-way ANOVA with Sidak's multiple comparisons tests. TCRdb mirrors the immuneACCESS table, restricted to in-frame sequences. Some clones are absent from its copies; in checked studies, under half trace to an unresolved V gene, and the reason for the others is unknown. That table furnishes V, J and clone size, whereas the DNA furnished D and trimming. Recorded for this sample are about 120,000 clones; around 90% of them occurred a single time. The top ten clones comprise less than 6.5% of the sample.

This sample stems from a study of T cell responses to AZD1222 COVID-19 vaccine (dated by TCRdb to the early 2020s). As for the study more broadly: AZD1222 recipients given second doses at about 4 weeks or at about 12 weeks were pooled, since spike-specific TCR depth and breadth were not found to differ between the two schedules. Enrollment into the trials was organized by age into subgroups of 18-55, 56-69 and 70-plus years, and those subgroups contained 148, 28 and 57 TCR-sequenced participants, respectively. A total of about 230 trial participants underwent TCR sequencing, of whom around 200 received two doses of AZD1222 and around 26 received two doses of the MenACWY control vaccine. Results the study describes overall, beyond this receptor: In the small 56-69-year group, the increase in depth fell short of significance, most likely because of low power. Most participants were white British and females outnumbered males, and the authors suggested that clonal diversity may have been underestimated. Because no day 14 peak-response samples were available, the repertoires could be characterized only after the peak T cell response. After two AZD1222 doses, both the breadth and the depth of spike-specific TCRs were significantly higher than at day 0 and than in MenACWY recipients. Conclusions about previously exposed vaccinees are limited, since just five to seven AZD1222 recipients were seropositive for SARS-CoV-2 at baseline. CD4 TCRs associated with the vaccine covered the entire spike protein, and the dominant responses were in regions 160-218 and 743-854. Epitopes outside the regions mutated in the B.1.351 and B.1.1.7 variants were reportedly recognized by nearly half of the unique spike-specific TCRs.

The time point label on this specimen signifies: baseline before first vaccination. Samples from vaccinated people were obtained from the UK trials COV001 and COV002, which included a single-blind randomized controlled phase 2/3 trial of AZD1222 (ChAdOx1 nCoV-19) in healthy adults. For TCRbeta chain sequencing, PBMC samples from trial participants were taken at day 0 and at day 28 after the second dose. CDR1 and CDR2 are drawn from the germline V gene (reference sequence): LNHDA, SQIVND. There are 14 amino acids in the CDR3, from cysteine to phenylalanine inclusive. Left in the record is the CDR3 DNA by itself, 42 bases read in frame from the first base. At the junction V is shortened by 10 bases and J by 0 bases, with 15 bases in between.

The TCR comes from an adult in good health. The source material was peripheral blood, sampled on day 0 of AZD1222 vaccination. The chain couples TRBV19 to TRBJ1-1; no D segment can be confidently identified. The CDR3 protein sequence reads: CATRGRPMNTEAFF. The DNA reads TGTGCCACCCGCGGCCGACCGATGAACACTGAAGCTTTCTTT.